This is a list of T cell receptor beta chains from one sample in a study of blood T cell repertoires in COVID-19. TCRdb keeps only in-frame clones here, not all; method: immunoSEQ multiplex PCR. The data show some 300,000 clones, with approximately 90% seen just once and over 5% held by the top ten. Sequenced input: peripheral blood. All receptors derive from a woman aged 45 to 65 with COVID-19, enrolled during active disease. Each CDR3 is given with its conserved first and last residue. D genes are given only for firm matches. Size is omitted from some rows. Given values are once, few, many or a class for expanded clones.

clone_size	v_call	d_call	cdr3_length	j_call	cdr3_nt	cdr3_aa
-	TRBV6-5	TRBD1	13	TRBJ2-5	TGTGCCAGCAGCGCAGGGGGTAGGGAGACCCAGTACTTC	CASSAGGRETQYF
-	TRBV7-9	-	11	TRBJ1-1	TGTGCCAGCCTAGTATCCACTGAAGCTTTCTTT	CASLVSTEAFF
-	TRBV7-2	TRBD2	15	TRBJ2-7	TGTGCCAGCAGCCCCCTCACTAGCGGAGCCTACGAGCAGTACTTC	CASSPLTSGAYEQYF
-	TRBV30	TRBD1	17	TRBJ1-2	TGTGCCTGGAGTGCGATACAGGGGGCGCGCTTAGACTATGGCTACACCTTC	CAWSAIQGARLDYGYTF
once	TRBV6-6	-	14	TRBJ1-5	TGTGCCAGCAGTTACTCGGACAGTCTACAGCCCCAGCATTTT	CASSYSDSLQPQHF
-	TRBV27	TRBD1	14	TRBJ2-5	TGTGCCAGCAACACAGGGGGCAACCAAGAGACCCAGTACTTC	CASNTGGNQETQYF
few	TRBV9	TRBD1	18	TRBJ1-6	TGTGCCAGCAGCGCGTGGGACAGCCCATCGGGTGGTAATTCACCCCTCCACTTT	CASSAWDSPSGGNSPLHF
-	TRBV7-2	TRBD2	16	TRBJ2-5	TGTGCCAGCAGACCGACTAGCGGGAGGGCCGGGGAGACCCAGTACTTC	CASRPTSGRAGETQYF
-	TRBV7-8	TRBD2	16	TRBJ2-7	TGTGCCAGCAGCTTAGGTCCCACTAGCGGGACCTACGAGCAGTACTTC	CASSLGPTSGTYEQYF
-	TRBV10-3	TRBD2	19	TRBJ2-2	TGTGCCATCAGATACCCGGGACTAGCGGGAGGGCCGAACACCGGGGAGCTGTTTTTT	CAIRYPGLAGGPNTGELFF
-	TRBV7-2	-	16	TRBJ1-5	TGTGCCAGCAGCCCCAGAGACACCAATAGCAATCAGCCCCAGCATTTT	CASSPRDTNSNQPQHF
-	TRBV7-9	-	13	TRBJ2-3	TGTGCCAGCAGCCGGGGACTCTCAGATACGCAGTATTTT	CASSRGLSDTQYF
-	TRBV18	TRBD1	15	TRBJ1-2	TGTGCCAGCTCACCAGGACAGGGTGAGAGCTATGGCTACACCTTC	CASSPGQGESYGYTF
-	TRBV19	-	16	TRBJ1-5	TGTGCCAGTAGTGGGGGGGCGGTCGGAGGGAATCAGCCCCAGCATTTT	CASSGGAVGGNQPQHF
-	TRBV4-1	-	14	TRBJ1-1	TGCGCCAGCAGCCTGGGCCTTGAGAACACTGAAGCTTTCTTT	CASSLGLENTEAFF
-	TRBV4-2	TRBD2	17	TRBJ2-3	TGTGCCAGCAGCCCCCGGACTAGCGGGAGTTTTACAGATACGCAGTATTTT	CASSPRTSGSFTDTQYF
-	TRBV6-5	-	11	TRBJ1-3	TGTGCCAGCGGGCGCGGGAACACCATATATTTT	CASGRGNTIYF
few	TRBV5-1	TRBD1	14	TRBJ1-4	TGCGCCAGCAGCCAGGGGGCCGTTAATGAAAAACTGTTTTTT	CASSQGAVNEKLFF
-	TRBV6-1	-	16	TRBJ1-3	TGTGCCAGCAGTGCGGACTCAGGAAACTCTGGAAACACCATATATTTT	CASSADSGNSGNTIYF
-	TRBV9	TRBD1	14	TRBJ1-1	TGTGCCAGCAGCGCGGGACAGGGTCGGACTGAAGCTTTCTTT	CASSAGQGRTEAFF
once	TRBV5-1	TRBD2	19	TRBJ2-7	TGCGCCAGCAGCTTGGACCCGGGACTAGCGGGAGAACAACTCGGGGAGCAGTACTTC	CASSLDPGLAGEQLGEQYF
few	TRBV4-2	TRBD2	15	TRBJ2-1	TGTGCCAGCAGCCAAGACGGAGCGGGAGTAGTTGAGCAGTTCTTC	CASSQDGAGVVEQFF
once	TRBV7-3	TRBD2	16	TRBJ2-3	TGTGCCAGCAGCCCCGATAGCGGGGCGGTCACAGATACGCAGTATTTT	CASSPDSGAVTDTQYF
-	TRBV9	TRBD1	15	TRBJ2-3	TGTGCCAGCAGCGTAGGGGGCAGGGGGCAAGATACGCAGTATTTT	CASSVGGRGQDTQYF
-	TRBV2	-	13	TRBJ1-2	TGTGCCAGCCGTAACAGGGATCTCTATGGCTACACCTTC	CASRNRDLYGYTF